This TCR beta chain was captured in a study of shared T cell receptors in the human thymus (dated by TCRdb to 2020 to 2022). A note on the overall study: The study examined how self-reactive, shared T-cell receptor alpha chains are generated in the human thymus.

Concerning this clone itself: This clone's antigen is unknown. Qualities for individual bases were not recorded, and no much larger clone is one base off.

The library was obtained by the immunoSEQ multiplex PCR assay. TCRdb limited this immuneACCESS table to in-frame rearrangements with V and J called. A share of clones is missing; checked studies link under half to unresolved V genes, and the rest is unexplained. The sample yields around 730,000 clones; approximately 83% were counted once. The biggest ten clones account for roughly 0.01% of the sample. The germline V gene (reference sequence) yields GTSNPN for CDR1 and SVGIG for CDR2. Trimming at the junction amounts to 0 bases on V and 1 base on J, and the germline ends lie 6 bases apart. Including cysteine and phenylalanine, the CDR3 has 13 amino acids. CDR3 DNA only is kept here, 39 bases in frame from base 1. This sample was shared with a second study, whose subject was human thymus T cells. As noted in the second study: Donors were immunologically healthy infants undergoing open corrective cardiac surgery for congenital heart defects in Finland. The thymus tissue came from surgical resects taken out during corrective cardiac surgery. V and J gene segment usage appeared biased in both thymic and peripheral blood repertoires. The related research reported highly overlapping thymic TCR repertoires among unrelated individuals. The study characterized TCR alpha and beta repertoires from fewer than ten infant thymus samples and a few related peripheral blood samples. Donor ages ranging from 7 to 244 days were recorded, and six or seven male and a couple of female infants were included in the cohort. Thymocytes were released mechanically from tissue and stored at -70 °C as pellets of about 8.5-31 million cells. Genomic DNA was extracted from frozen cell pellets with a QIAsymphony instrument. The immunoSEQ multiplex PCR assay was used to amplify the TCRB and TCRAD loci from a standardized amount of quality-controlled genomic DNA. The amplicons spanned the V(D)J region and were long enough to cover the CDR3 and allow V and J genes to be identified. Through the commercial immunoSEQ service, the amplicons were sequenced on an Illumina platform. Primer bias and sequencing errors were corrected as previously described, and TCRAD and TCRB definitions were based on the IMGT database. Repertoires were analysed with immunoSEQ Analyzer 3.0 and VDJTools, covering basic statistics, V/J segment usage, diversity estimates, rarefaction and pairwise overlap. Diversity was estimated using the Chao1, ChaoE, Efron-Thisted, Shannon and inverse Simpson indices, and was also estimated on datasets down-sampled to the size of the smallest sample. For repertoire overlap, CDR3 nucleotide sequence, V gene and J gene had to match strictly, and clustering was done by Jaccard-based multidimensional scaling. Thymus samples yielded on average roughly 800,000 unique TCRB clonotypes, compared with roughly 76,000 from blood samples.

The V and J genes are TRBV30 and TRBJ1-1; no D gene is confidently identified. This TCR came from a girl less than two years old with a congenital heart defect. Donor details come from another sample of the same person, matched by shared clones. Sequenced: thymocytes. The CDR3 here reads CAWSVLRNTEAFF. The nucleotides read TGTGCCTGGAGTGTACTGAGGAACACTGAAGCTTTCTTT. Here the CDR3 is joined to the reference TRBV30 and TRBJ1-1 genes, and the full variable domain is: SQTIHQWPATLVQPVGSPLSLECTVEGTSNPNLYWYRQAAGRGLQLLFYSVGIGQISSEVPQNLSASRPQDRQFILSSKKLLLSDSGFYLCAWSVLRNTEAFFGQGTRLTVV.